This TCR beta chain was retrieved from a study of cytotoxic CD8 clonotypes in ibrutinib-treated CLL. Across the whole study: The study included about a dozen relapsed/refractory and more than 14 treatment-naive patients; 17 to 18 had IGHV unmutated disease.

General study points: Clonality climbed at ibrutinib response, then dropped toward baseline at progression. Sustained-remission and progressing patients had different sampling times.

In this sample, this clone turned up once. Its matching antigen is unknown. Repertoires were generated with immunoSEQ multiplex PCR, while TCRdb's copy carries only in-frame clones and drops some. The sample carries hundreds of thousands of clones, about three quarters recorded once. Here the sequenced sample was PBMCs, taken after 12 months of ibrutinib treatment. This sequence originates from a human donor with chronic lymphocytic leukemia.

DNA for the CDR3: TGTGCCAGCAGCCAAACCGGGACTAGCGCTTCCTACGAGCAGTACTTC. This codes for CASSQTGTSASYEQYF. The chain combines TRBV4-2 with TRBJ2-7; 10 bases are a match to TRBD2. The CDR3 has 16 amino acids. The V and J ends lost 2 bases and 1 base, in that order; junction bases with no gene match: 5. The germline CDR1 and CDR2 sequences are LGHNA and YNFKEQ.